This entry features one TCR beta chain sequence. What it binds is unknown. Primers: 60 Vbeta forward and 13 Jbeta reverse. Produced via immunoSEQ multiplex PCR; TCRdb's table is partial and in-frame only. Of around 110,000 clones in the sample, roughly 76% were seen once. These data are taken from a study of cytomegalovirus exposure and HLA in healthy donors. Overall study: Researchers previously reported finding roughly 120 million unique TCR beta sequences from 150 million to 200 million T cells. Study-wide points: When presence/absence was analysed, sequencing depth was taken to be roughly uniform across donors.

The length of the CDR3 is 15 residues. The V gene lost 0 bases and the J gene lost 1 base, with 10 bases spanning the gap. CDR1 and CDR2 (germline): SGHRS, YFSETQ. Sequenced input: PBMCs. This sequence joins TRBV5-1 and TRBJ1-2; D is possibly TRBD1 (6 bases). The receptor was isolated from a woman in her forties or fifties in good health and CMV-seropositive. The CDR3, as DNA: TGCGCCAGCAGCTTGGCGGCAGGGGATAACTATGGCTACACCTTC. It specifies CASSLAAGDNYGYTF. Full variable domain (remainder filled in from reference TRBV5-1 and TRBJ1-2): KAGVTQTPRYLIKTRGQQVTLSCSPISGHRSVSWYQQTPGQGLQFLFEYFSETQRNKGNFPGRFSGRQFSNSRSEMNVSTLELGDSALYLCASSLAAGDNYGYTFGSGTRLTVV.